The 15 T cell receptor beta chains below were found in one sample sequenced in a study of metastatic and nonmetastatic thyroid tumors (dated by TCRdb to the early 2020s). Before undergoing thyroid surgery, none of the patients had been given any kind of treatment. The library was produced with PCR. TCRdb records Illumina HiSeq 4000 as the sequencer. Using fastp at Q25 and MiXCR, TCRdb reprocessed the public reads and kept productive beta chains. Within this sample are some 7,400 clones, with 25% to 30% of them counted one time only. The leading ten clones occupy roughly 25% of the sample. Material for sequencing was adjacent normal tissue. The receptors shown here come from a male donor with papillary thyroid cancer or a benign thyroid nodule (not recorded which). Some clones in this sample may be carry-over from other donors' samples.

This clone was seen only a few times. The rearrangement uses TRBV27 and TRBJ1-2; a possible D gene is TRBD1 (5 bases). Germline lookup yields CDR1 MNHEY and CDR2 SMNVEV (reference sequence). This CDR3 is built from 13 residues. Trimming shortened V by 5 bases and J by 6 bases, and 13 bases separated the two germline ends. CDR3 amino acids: CASSIQGTNGYTF. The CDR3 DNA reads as TGTGCCAGCAGTATTCAGGGTACGAATGGCTACACCTTC.

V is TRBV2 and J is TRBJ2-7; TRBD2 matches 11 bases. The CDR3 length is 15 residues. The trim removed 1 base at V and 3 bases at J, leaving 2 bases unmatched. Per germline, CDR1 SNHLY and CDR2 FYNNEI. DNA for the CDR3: TGTGCCAGCAGTGAAGAAGGACTAGCGGGCTACGAGCAGTACTTC. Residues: CASSEEGLAGYEQYF. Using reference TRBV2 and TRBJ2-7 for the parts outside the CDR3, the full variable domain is EPEVTQTPSHQVTQMGQEVILRCVPISNHLYFYWYRQILGQKVEFLVSFYNNEISEKSEIFDDQFSVERPDGSNFTLKIRSTKLEDSAMYFCASSEEGLAGYEQYFGPGTRLTVT.

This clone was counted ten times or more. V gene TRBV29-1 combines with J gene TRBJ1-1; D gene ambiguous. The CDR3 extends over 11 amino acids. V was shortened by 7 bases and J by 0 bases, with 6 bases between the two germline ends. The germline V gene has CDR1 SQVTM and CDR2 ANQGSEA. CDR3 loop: CSAYMNTEAFF. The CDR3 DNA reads TGCAGCGCTTACATGAACACTGAAGCTTTCTTT.

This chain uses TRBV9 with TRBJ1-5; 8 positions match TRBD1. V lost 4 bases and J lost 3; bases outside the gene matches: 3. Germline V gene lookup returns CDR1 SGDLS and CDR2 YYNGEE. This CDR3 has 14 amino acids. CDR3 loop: CASSSQGDNQPQHF. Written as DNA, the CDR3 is TGTGCCAGCAGCTCACAGGGGGACAATCAGCCCCAGCATTTT. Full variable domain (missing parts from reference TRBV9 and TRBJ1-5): DSGVTQTPKHLITATGQRVTLRCSPRSGDLSVYWYQQSLDQGLQFLIQYYNGEERAKGNILERFSAQQFPDLHSELNLSSLELGDSALYFCASSSQGDNQPQHFGDGTRLSIL.

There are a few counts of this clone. In nucleotides, the CDR3 is TGTGCCAGCAGTTTGCAGGGATATGGCTACACCTTC. Translating gives CASSLQGYGYTF. The V gene is TRBV12-3 or TRBV12-4, the J gene TRBJ1-2, with D perhaps TRBD1 (5 bases). The CDR3 length is 12 residues. V was clipped by 3 bases and J by 5 bases, with 7 bases between them.

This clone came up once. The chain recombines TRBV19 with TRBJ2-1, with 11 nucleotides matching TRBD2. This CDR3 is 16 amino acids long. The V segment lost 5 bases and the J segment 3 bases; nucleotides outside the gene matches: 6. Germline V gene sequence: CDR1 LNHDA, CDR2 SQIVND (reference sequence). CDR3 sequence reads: CASSRLGTSGYNEQFF. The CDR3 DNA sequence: TGTGCCAGTAGTCGACTTGGGACTAGCGGCTACAATGAGCAGTTCTTC.

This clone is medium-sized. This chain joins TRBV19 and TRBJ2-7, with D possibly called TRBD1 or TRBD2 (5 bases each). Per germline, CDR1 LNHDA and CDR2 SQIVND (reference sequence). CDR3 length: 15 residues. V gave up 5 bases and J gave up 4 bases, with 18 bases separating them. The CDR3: CASSDSGPGTYEQYF. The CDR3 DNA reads TGTGCCAGTAGTGATTCGGGACCCGGCACGTACGAGCAGTACTTC.

CDR3 amino acids: CASSEEVRSKGYTF. The CDR3 nucleotides are TGTGCCAGCAGTGAAGAGGTCAGGTCGAAGGGCTACACCTTC. V usage is TRBV6-1 and J usage is TRBJ1-2; D is undetermined. V shed 1 base and J shed 8 bases, with 14 bases lying between them. Germline V gives CDR1 MNHNS, CDR2 SASEGT. The CDR3 is 14 amino acids.

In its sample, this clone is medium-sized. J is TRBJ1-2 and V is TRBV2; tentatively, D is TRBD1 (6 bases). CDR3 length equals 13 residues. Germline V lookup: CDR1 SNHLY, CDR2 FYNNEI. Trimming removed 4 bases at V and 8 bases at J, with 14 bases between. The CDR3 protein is CASSGRGREGYTF. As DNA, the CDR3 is TGTGCCAGCAGTGGCAGGGGCAGGGAGGGCTACACCTTC.

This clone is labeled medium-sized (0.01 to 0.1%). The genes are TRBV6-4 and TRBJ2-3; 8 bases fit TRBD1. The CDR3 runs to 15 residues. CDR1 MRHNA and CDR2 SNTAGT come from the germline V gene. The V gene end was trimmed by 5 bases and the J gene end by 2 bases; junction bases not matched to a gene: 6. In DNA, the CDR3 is TGTGCCAGCAGTCCCGGGACAGGAGACACAGATACGCAGTATTTT. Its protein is CASSPGTGDTDTQYF.

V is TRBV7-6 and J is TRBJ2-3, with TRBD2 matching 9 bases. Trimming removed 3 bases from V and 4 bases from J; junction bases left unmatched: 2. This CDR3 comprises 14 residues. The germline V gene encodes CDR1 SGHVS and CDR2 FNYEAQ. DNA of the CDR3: TGTGCCAGCAGCTTGGGACTAGCCCCAGATACGCAGTATTTT. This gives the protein CASSLGLAPDTQYF. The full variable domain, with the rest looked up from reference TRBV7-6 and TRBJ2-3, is GAGVSQSPRYKVTKRGQDVALRCDPISGHVSLYWYRQALGQGPEFLTYFNYEAQQDKSGLPNDRFSAERPEGSISTLTIQRTEQRDSAMYRCASSLGLAPDTQYFGPGTRLTVL.

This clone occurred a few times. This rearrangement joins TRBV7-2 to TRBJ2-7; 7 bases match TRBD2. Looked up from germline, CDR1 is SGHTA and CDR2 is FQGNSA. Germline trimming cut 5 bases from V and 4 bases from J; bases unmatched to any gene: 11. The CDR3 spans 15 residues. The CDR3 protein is CASSIRGAGVYEQYF. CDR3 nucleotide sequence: TGTGCCAGCAGCATTCGAGGGGCGGGGGTTTACGAGCAGTACTTC.

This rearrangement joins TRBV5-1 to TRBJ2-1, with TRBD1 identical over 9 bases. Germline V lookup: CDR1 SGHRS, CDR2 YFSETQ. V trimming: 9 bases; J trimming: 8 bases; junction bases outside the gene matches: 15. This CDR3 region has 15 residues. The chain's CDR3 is CAIHPSGQGYHEQFF. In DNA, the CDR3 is TGCGCCATCCATCCCTCGGGACAGGGTTACCATGAGCAGTTCTTC.

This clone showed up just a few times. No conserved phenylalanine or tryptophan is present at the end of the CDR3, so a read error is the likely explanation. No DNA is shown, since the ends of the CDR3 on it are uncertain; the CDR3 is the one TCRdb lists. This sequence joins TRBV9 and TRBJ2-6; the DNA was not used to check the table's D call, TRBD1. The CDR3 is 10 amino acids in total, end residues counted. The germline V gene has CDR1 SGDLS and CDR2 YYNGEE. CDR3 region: CASSPGPGTI.

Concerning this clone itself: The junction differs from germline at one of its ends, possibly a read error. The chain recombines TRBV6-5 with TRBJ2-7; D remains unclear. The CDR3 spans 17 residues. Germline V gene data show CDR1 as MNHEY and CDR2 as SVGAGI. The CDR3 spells CARSNSKAVSSDYAQYF. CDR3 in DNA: TGTGCCAGGAGTAACTCGAAGGCTGTCAGCAGCGATTACGCGCAGTACTTC.